This is a list of T cell receptor beta chains from one sample in a study of identifying expanded T cells in peripheral blood. Assay used: immunoSEQ multiplex PCR; TCRdb lists only in-frame clones, some missing. The sample lists 95,000 to 150,000 clones, more than 75% occurring once. Material: blood. These receptors all stem from a person aged 18 to 75 in good health. Both conserved end residues are part of each CDR3. The D gene is left open where the match is weak. A row's size may be missing; if present it is once, few, many or a size class.

TRBV29-1	NA	TRBJ1-1	once	CSVSQGGSTEAFF	TGCAGCGTCTCACAGGGTGGGAGCACTGAAGCTTTCTTT
TRBV4-3	NA	TRBJ2-2	NA	CASSREYTNTGELFF	TGCGCCAGCAGCCGAGAATACACGAACACCGGGGAGCTGTTTTTT
TRBV6-1	NA	TRBJ1-2	NA	CASSAPTVRSGGYTF	TGTGCCAGCAGTGCGCCGACAGTCCGATCGGGTGGCTACACCTTC
TRBV6-6	NA	TRBJ1-2	NA	CASSSNRAGYGYTF	TGTGCCAGCAGTTCTAATAGGGCGGGCTATGGCTACACCTTC
TRBV7-2	NA	TRBJ2-3	NA	CASSLRAGTDTQYF	TGTGCCAGCAGCTTAAGGGCGGGCACAGATACGCAGTATTTT
TRBV30	NA	TRBJ1-1	few	CAWSEGGLTTEAFF	TGTGCCTGGAGTGAGGGCGGGCTTACCACTGAAGCTTTCTTT
TRBV7-2	NA	TRBJ1-5	NA	CASSLASGAVQPQHF	TGTGCCAGCAGCTTAGCTTCAGGGGCGGTTCAGCCCCAGCATTTT
TRBV10-3	TRBD1	TRBJ1-2	NA	CAISEQGQGYGYTF	TGTGCCATCAGTGAGCAGGGACAGGGGTATGGCTACACCTTC
TRBV25-1	NA	TRBJ1-2	NA	CASSPRTAKNYGYTF	TGTGCCAGCAGTCCGAGGACAGCTAAGAACTATGGCTACACCTTC
TRBV27	NA	TRBJ2-2	NA	CASSFRTNPPNTGELFF	TGTGCCAGCAGTTTTCGGACGAACCCCCCGAACACCGGGGAGCTGTTTTTT
TRBV7-9	NA	TRBJ1-1	NA	CASSLLFIHEAFF	TGTGCCAGCAGCCTCCTTTTTATCCACGAAGCTTTCTTT
TRBV7-8	NA	TRBJ2-7	once	CASSFEYGQNYEQYF	TGTGCCAGCAGCTTCGAATACGGACAGAACTACGAGCAGTACTTC
TRBV29-1	NA	TRBJ1-2	NA	CSAITPGPNYGYTF	TGCAGCGCCATAACACCGGGACCCAACTATGGCTACACCTTC
TRBV18	NA	TRBJ1-2	few	CASSPRGGVDGYTF	TGTGCCAGCTCACCACGTGGGGGTGTTGATGGCTACACCTTC
TRBV6-5	TRBD2	TRBJ2-5	NA	CASSYNGGVQETQYF	TGTGCCAGCAGTTACAATGGGGGGGTCCAAGAGACCCAGTACTTC
TRBV18	TRBD1	TRBJ1-6	NA	CASSQTQGGNSPLHF	TGTGCCAGCTCACAGACACAGGGGGGCAATTCACCCCTCCACTTT
TRBV6-6	NA	TRBJ1-5	NA	CASSSGRGINQPQHF	TGTGCCAGCAGCTCGGGTCGGGGAATCAATCAGCCCCAGCATTTT